The clone carrying this TCR beta chain came up a few times. This entry belongs to a study of blood T cells in healthy people across ages. Primers used in a second PCR of about 6 to 11 cycles were a sample-barcoded 5' primer and a J-beta primer mix. TCRdb re-called the 5' RACE reads through MiXCR, storing one row per CDR3 protein. This table holds 800,000 to 950,000 distinct CDR3 sequences, under 35% found once. This same sample was also part of a study on T cells of mothers and their children.

The sequence was collected from a woman in her 40s in good health. The sequenced sample consisted of blood.

The CDR3 DNA is TGTGCCAGCAGCCAAAACAGGTTGCTGGGCTACACCTTC. It is translated as CASSQNRLLGYTF. The V call is TRBV14, the J call TRBJ1-2; perhaps TRBD1 as D (5 bases). This CDR3 has 13 residues. The V and J ends lost 2 bases and 8 bases respectively, with 12 bases between them. Per germline, CDR1 SGHDN and CDR2 FVKESK.